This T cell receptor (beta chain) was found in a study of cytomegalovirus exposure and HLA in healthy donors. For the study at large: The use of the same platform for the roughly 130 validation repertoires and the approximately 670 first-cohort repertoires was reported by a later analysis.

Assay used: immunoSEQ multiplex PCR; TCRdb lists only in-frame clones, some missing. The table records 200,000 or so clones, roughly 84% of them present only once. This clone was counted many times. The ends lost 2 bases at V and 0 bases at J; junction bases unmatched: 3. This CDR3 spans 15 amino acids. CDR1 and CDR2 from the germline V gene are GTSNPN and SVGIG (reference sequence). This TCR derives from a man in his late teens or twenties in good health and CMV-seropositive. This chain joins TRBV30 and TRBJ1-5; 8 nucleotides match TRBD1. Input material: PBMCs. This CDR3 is CAWSSDRASNQPQHF. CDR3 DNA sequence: TGTGCCTGGAGTTCGGACAGGGCTAGCAATCAGCCCCAGCATTTT. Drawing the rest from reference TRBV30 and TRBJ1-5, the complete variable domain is SQTIHQWPATLVQPVGSPLSLECTVEGTSNPNLYWYRQAAGRGLQLLFYSVGIGQISSEVPQNLSASRPQDRQFILSSKKLLLSDSGFYLCAWSSDRASNQPQHFGDGTRLSIL.